The T cell receptor (beta chain) described here comes from a study of blood T cell repertoires in COVID-19 (dated by TCRdb to the early 2020s). Regarding the research as a whole: Samples from collaborators originated in the United States, Italy and Spain and spanned both the acute and convalescent phases of COVID-19. Deeply sampled blood TCRbeta repertoires from subjects exposed to, actively infected with, or recovered from COVID-19 were included in the dataset. Samples came from the ongoing ImmuneRACE study (first 160 participants) plus 1,254 subjects from 6 global collaborators. The repertoires were released in a freely available public database intended as a resource for research on the immune response to SARS-CoV-2. The material from the prospective study consisted of cDNA or gDNA derived from T cells, B-cell-depleted T cells, or PBMCs. Sample metadata almost always included a de-identified subject ID, COVID-19 status, age in years and sex. Where available, HLA class I and class II types were obtained from metadata supplied by the sample provider rather than from assay-based typing.

TCRbeta CDR3 regions were amplified from genomic DNA by means of the immunoSEQ Assay, a bias-controlled multiplex PCR. Under the source paper's analysis protocol: Nucleated cell counts per sample were estimated from amplification of reference gene primers within the assay. Sequence reads were collapsed and filtered to measure the absolute abundance of every unique TCRbeta CDR3 rearrangement. Productive Simpson clonality was computed per sample as the square root of Simpson's diversity index over productive rearrangements. The immuneACCESS repertoire file appears here via TCRdb, limited to in-frame rearrangements. These files lack a portion of the clones; in checked studies, under half of the deficit traces to unresolved V genes, and the cause of the others is not known. V and J calls and clone size follow that table, whereas D and trimming were derived from the DNA. The sample includes about 51,000 clones, with more than 75% observed a single time. The ten largest clones capture 5.5% to 7.5% of the sample.

General study outcomes and caveats: How much clinical and demographic metadata was included differed by source and by participant, and the metadata was provided uncurated.

Whole blood was collected in K2EDTA tubes by collaborating institutions according to the institutions' own protocols. For TCRbeta analysis, collaborators shipped samples in one of three forms: frozen whole blood, isolated PBMCs, or DNA extracted from either of those sample types. A remark on this clone: The clone's antigen remains unknown. No quality values exist for individual bases; no much larger clone is one base distant.

This sequence originates from a man in his forties or fifties with active COVID-19. The sample comprised peripheral blood.

The CDR3 reads CASSPRSGANTEAFF. The DNA sequence is given as TGTGCCAGCAGCCCCCGAAGTGGAGCGAACACTGAAGCTTTCTTT. The rearrangement joined TRBV7-9 to TRBJ1-1; the D gene is unclear. The germline V gene (reference sequence) specifies SEHNR as CDR1 and FQNEAQ as CDR2. From the cysteine through the phenylalanine, the CDR3 covers 15 amino acids. Just the 45-base CDR3 DNA is kept, in frame starting at base 1. Cut back by 5 bases and 1 base, the V and J ends lie 14 bases apart. When the CDR3 is completed using the reference TRBV7-9 and TRBJ1-1 genes on either side, the full variable domain is DTGVSQNPRHKITKRGQNVTFRCDPISEHNRLYWYRQTLGQGPEFLTYFQNEAQLEKSRLLSDRFSAERPKGSFSTLEIQRTEQGDSAMYLCASSPRSGANTEAFFGQGTRLTVV.